The subject of this entry is one T cell receptor beta chain. Its cognate antigen has yet to be identified. The sample holds no much larger clone one base away, and base qualities are not on file. Each donor gave one peripheral blood draw, about 110 mL on average, collected into heparinised tubes. A BD FACSAria II and a panel including CD45RO, CCR7, CD25, CD127, CD95 and CD27 were used to sort naive, central memory, regulatory and stem cell-like memory CD4+ T cells. A purity above 98% was achieved for all sorted populations. Right away, PBMCs were isolated by Lymphoprep density gradient centrifugation and were stained directly, with no culture step. So that batch effects would be minimized, each experiment stained and sorted samples in pairs, pairing one healthy donor with one patient. The entire isolated RNA was reverse transcribed using the High Capacity cDNA Reverse Transcription Kit, and thus expressed TCRB transcripts were sequenced. Naive, central memory and regulatory T cell samples underwent deep immunoSEQ sequencing, averaging around 3.9 million total reads per sample. After sorted cells were lysed in RLT buffer, RNA was extracted with DNase-treated RNeasy Micro or Mini kits, with the choice depending on cell number. To prevent cross-contamination, every cell subset was processed on its own, while patient and healthy donor samples were processed together. The immunoSEQ multiplex PCR was used to amplify TCRB sequences from cDNA, generating 87-bp fragments that spanned the CDR3 region. Sequencing of the amplicons was performed on the Illumina HiSeq platform. The paper's data handling went like this. Synthetic template baselines were used to correct PCR bias computationally, reads within Hamming distance 2 were collapsed, and singletons that could not be merged were discarded. Reads were aligned against IMGT to assign V, D and J genes, CDR3 length and insertions or deletions at six rearrangement sites. Clonotype counts were normalized to sorted cell number within each subset before computing true diversity and Gini coefficients with the tcR R package. The overlap coefficient, calculated on TCRB nucleotide sequences, was used to measure repertoire sharing. As a proxy for the pre-selection repertoire, out-of-frame TCRB sequences from naive cells were analyzed. Entries here come from immuneACCESS through TCRdb and include only in-frame sequences with V and J called. Some clones fail to appear in such tables; in the studies checked, an unresolved V gene covers under half of the shortfall, and the cause of the remainder is unknown. V and J calls and clone size are those listed in that table; D and trimming were worked out from the DNA. For this sample there are about 930,000 clones; around a sixth appear just once. The ten largest clones take up 0.023% of the sample.

From the germline V gene, CDR1 is SGHAT and CDR2 is FQNNGV. Inclusive of the bounding cysteine and phenylalanine, the CDR3 is 13 residues long. Of the read, only the CDR3 DNA is kept; its 39 bases are in frame from base 1. Germline trimming: 5 bases from V, 11 bases from J; junction bases outside gene matches: 9. This sample is drawn from a study of beta chain features in type 1 diabetes (dated by TCRdb to 2016 to 2019). Concerning the study at large: Mean age, gender distribution, total cell number and subset yield did not differ between patients and healthy donors. A total of some 110 million sorted cells were examined across all samples, and a strong correlation was observed between cell number per subset and RNA yield. The study compared TCRB repertoires of sorted circulating CD4+ T cell subsets between recently diagnosed type 1 diabetes patients and matched healthy donors. Whereas all 30 or so donors provided naive and central memory subsets, regulatory and stem cell-like memory subsets were isolated from just 8 patients and about 8 healthy donors. The investigation overall reported the following: The naive, central memory and regulatory TCRB repertoires appeared to resemble one another more closely among patients than among healthy donors. Because the HLA sub-analyses included only small numbers of individuals, any influence of HLA type on TCRB rearrangement was left unresolved. A moderate but significant shortening of TCRB CDR3 length was observed in type 1 diabetes patients in all four CD4+ subsets. At VDJ recombination sites, type 1 diabetes patients had fewer insertions and more deleted nucleotides, which implies abnormalities in thymic rearrangement. Because cDNA was sequenced instead of genomic DNA, highly expressing activated cells could be over-represented, though the groups showed no difference in activation or CD3 levels. PCR may preferentially amplify shorter templates, but because patient and control samples were amplified and corrected together, any resulting skew would affect both groups equally.

The sample consisted of naive CD4+ T cells from blood. The cell subset or site label, as the study defines it: true naive CD4+ T cells. The TCR sequence derives from a young woman in good health. The chain was built from TRBV11-2 and TRBJ2-5, and 9 junction bases match TRBD1. The DNA reads TGTGCCAGCAGCACGGGGACAGGGCTGGAGCAGTACTTC. Translated, this is CASSTGTGLEQYF.